Following are 28 T cell receptor beta chains from one sample sequenced in a study of Tregs in tolerant kidney transplant recipients. The nonmyeloablative bone marrow transplants came from related graft donors, with transient mixed chimerism. TCRdb's table, derived via immunoSEQ multiplex PCR, lists solely in-frame clones and lacks some. The table lists 15,000 or so clones. Sample: CD8+ T cells from blood (PBMCs), taken 6 months after the transplant. Receptors were obtained from a human patient who received a combined kidney and bone marrow transplant. The graft donor may be the source of some T cells.

Points on this clone: The CDR3 extends 3 residues past the end of the read, so its final part is completed from the germline J gene. The V gene is TRBV6-2 or TRBV6-3, the J gene TRBJ1-1, with a weak D call TRBD1 (6 bases). Looked up from germline, CDR1 is MNHEY and CDR2 is SVGEGT. Between the trimmed V and J ends, which lost 2 bases and 1 base, there was a span of 8 bases. This CDR3 has 14 residues. Partial CDR3 DNA: TGTGCCAGCAGTTACGGGGGCTGGAACACTGAA. It translates to CASSYGGWNTE. The CDR3 as a whole reads CASSYGGWNTEAFF.

In regard to this clone: The read terminates 3 residues before the CDR3 end, so the remaining end is supplied by the germline J gene. The chain combines TRBV2 with TRBJ2-7; TRBD2 matches 7 bases. Germline CDR1 and CDR2: SNHLY and FYNNEI. The CDR3 runs 14 residues. With V trimmed by 1 base and J by 2 bases, 2 bases remained unmatched. The sequenced part of the CDR3 DNA is TGTGCCAGCAGTGAAGGGCTAGCGGCCTACGAG. Its protein product is CASSEGLAAYE. The entire CDR3 is CASSEGLAAYEQYF.

About this clone itself: The observed sequence ends 3 residues before the CDR3 terminus, with the missing tail filled in from the germline J gene. The rearrangement uses TRBV6-1 and TRBJ2-7, with 7 nucleotides matching TRBD1. V shed 2 bases and J 2 bases; nucleotides not matched to a gene: 3. There are 14 residues in the CDR3. The germline CDR1 and CDR2 sequences are MNHNS and SASEGT. The CDR3 sequence is CASSEWGTAYEQYF. The CDR3 bases that were read are TGTGCCAGCAGTGAATGGGGGACAGCCTACGAG.

To note about this clone: The read ends 3 residues shy of where the CDR3 ends; the end is completed using the germline J gene. The chain has TRBV18 and TRBJ2-2, with D unresolved. The germline CDR1 and CDR2 sequences are KGHSH and LQKENI. Trimming took 4 bases from V and 1 from J, leaving 7 bases between them. This CDR3 comprises 14 residues. The CDR3 is CASSLPQNTGELFF. CDR3 DNA, as far as it was read: TGTGCCAGCTCACTGCCACAGAACACCGGGGAG.

Details on this clone: One end of the junction fails to match germline, which may point to a read error. Read coverage stops 3 residues before the CDR3 terminus; the germline J gene supplies the remainder. The chain combines TRBV7-9 with TRBJ2-2, with D possibly TRBD2 on 6 matching bases. The CDR3 runs 13 residues. Germline lookup yields CDR1 SEHNR and CDR2 FQNEAQ (reference sequence). CDR3 DNA, as far as it was read: TGTGCCGGCAGCTTAGGGGAACCCGGGGGG. Protein: CAGSLGEPGG. The complete CDR3 sequence is CAGSLGEPGGLFF.

Comment on this clone: The read ends 3 residues early relative to the CDR3; the germline J gene fills the gap. The chain recombines TRBV6-2 or TRBV6-3 with TRBJ2-1; 8 bases match TRBD2. Trimming cost V 3 bases and J 3 bases; bases outside gene matches: 7. The CDR3 is 16 amino acids. Germline V gene lookup returns CDR1 MNHEY and CDR2 SVGEGT. CDR3 bases read: TGTGCCAGCAGTTATTCGCGGGAGGCGGGCTACAATGAG. Translation gives CASSYSREAGYNE. The whole CDR3 is CASSYSREAGYNEQFF.

As regards this clone: The observed sequence ends 3 residues before the CDR3 terminus, with the missing tail filled in from the germline J gene. The rearrangement joins TRBV19 to TRBJ2-1; 7 bases are shared with TRBD1. From germline, CDR1 is LNHDA and CDR2 SQIVND (reference sequence). The ends lost 0 bases at V and 1 base at J; junction bases unmatched: 9. This CDR3 has 18 amino acids. CDR3 DNA, as far as it was read: TGTGCCAGTAGTATAGAATTCCACCGGGACAGATCCTACAATGAG. Translation: CASSIEFHRDRSYNE. The CDR3 in its entirety is CASSIEFHRDRSYNEQFF.

Turning to this clone: The read stops 3 residues short of the end of the CDR3; the missing end is completed from the germline J gene. The gene calls are TRBV6-1 and TRBJ1-5; D possibly corresponds to TRBD1 (5 bases). Per the germline V gene, CDR1 is MNHNS and CDR2 is SASEGT. The CDR3 spans 15 residues. V was clipped by 3 bases and J by 0 bases, with 9 bases between them. Partial CDR3 DNA: TGTGCCAGCAGTGACCTCAGGGATAGCAATCAGCCC. It specifies CASSDLRDSNQP. The CDR3 in its entirety is CASSDLRDSNQPQHF.

CDR3 region: CASSQGQGTYQPQHF. The part of the CDR3 DNA that was read is TGTGCCAGTAGTCAAGGACAGGGGACCTATCAGCCC. The chain couples TRBV19 to TRBJ1-5; TRBD1 matches 9 bases. The read falls 3 residues short of the CDR3 end, and the missing part is taken from the germline J gene. The CDR3 runs to 15 residues. CDR1 is LNHDA, CDR2 SQIVND, per germline (reference sequence). Trimming took 5 bases from V and 5 from J; bases not matched to a gene: 7.

On this clone itself: The junction does not match germline at one end; this may be a read error. The CDR3 end falls 3 residues outside the read, so it is completed with the germline J gene. The chain is built from TRBV9 and TRBJ1-2; D possibly corresponds to TRBD1 (5 bases). The CDR3 covers 13 residues. Germline V lookup: CDR1 SGDLS, CDR2 YYNGEE. CDR3 protein: CASSVGPGRGYTF. The covered CDR3 bases are TGCGCCAGCAGCGTAGGTCCAGGGCGCGGC.

Remarks on this clone: The CDR3 extends 3 residues past the end of the read, so its final part is completed from the germline J gene. The chain carries TRBV5-4 and TRBJ2-3; D possibly corresponds to TRBD1 (6 bases). The germline V and J ends were trimmed by 3 bases and 5 bases, with 7 bases remaining between them. The CDR3 is 12 residues long. Germline V gives CDR1 SGHNT, CDR2 YYREEE (reference sequence). This chain's CDR3 is CASSSQGDTQYF. The CDR3 DNA, read in part, is TGTGCCAGCAGCTCACAGGGAGATACG. Filled out from reference TRBV5-4 and TRBJ2-3, the complete variable domain reads ETGVTQSPTHLIKTRGQQVTLRCSSQSGHNTVSWYQQALGQGPQFIFQYYREEENGRGNFPPRFSGLQFPNYSSELNVNALELDDSALYLCASSSQGDTQYFGPGTRLTVL.

As regards this clone: The read ends 3 residues shy of where the CDR3 ends; the end is completed using the germline J gene. The gene calls are TRBV5-5 and TRBJ2-7; TRBD2 might be the D (5 bases). Germline-derived CDR1 and CDR2 are SGHKS and YYEKEE (reference sequence). The V end was cut by 5 bases, the J end by 3 bases, with 9 bases between. This CDR3 is built from 12 residues. Here the CDR3 reads CASRRAGYEQYF. CDR3 DNA (partial): TGTGCCAGCAGGCGTGCGGGCTACGAG.

Regarding this clone: The CDR3 end falls 3 residues outside the read, so it is completed with the germline J gene. The chain has TRBV2 and TRBJ2-3; TRBD1 matches at 7 bases. This CDR3 spans 13 amino acids. Germline CDR1 SNHLY, CDR2 FYNNEI. Trimming took 6 bases from V and 4 from J; bases not matched to a gene: 4. CDR3 protein: CASSPTGSDTQYF. The part of the CDR3 DNA that was read is TGTGCCAGCAGCCCGACAGGGTCAGATACG.

To note about this clone: The CDR3 end lies 3 residues beyond the end of the read and is filled in from the germline J gene. The rearrangement links TRBV5-1 to TRBJ2-2; 11 bases fit TRBD2. The CDR3 is 18 residues long. The ends lost 1 base at V and 6 bases at J; junction bases unmatched: 11. Germline values: CDR1 SGHRS, CDR2 YFSETQ. CDR3 DNA, as far as it was read: TGCGCCAGCAGCTTGAGCATTGTCGCTAGCGGGGGGCCCGGGGAG. This sequence encodes CASSLSIVASGGPGE. The entire CDR3 protein reads CASSLSIVASGGPGELFF. The full variable domain, its missing parts supplied by reference TRBV5-1 and TRBJ2-2, is KAGVTQTPRYLIKTRGQQVTLSCSPISGHRSVSWYQQTPGQGLQFLFEYFSETQRNKGNFPGRFSGRQFSNSRSEMNVSTLELGDSALYLCASSLSIVASGGPGELFFGEGSRLTVL.

As for this clone: The observed sequence ends 3 residues before the CDR3 terminus, with the missing tail filled in from the germline J gene. V usage is TRBV11-2 and J usage is TRBJ2-2; 11 nucleotides line up with TRBD2. V lost 4 bases, J lost 5 bases, and 3 bases stayed unmatched. This CDR3 is built from 15 residues. Germline-derived CDR1 and CDR2 are SGHAT and FQNNGV. CDR3 DNA (partial): TGTGCCAGCAGCTACGTAGCGGGGGGGACCGGGGAG. This gives the protein CASSYVAGGTGE. The whole CDR3 sequence is CASSYVAGGTGELFF.

Points on this clone: The read finishes 3 residues shy of the CDR3 end, and the germline J gene is used to complete it. The rearrangement joins TRBV11-2 to TRBJ2-7; D unresolved. The CDR3 runs 12 residues. V was pared by 1 base and J by 6 bases, with 7 bases between. CDR1 is SGHAT and CDR2 is FQNNGV in the germline V gene. The CDR3 sequence is CASSLVSPEQYF. CDR3 DNA, as far as it was read: TGTGCCAGCAGCTTAGTCTCCCCCGAG.

Comments on this clone: The read ends 3 residues shy of where the CDR3 ends; the end is completed using the germline J gene. The rearrangement links TRBV19 to TRBJ2-1, with 13 bases aligning to TRBD2. This CDR3 has 14 amino acids. Looked up from germline, CDR1 is LNHDA and CDR2 is SQIVND (reference sequence). V was clipped by 8 bases and J by 5 bases; unmatched bases: 3. The covered CDR3 bases are TGTGCCAGTTCCGGGACTAGCGGGAACAATGAG. Translating gives CASSGTSGNNE. The entire CDR3 sequence reads CASSGTSGNNEQFF. Full variable domain (remainder filled in from reference TRBV19 and TRBJ2-1): DGGITQSPKYLFRKEGQNVTLSCEQNLNHDAMYWYRQDPGQGLRLIYYSQIVNDFQKGDIAEGYSVSREKKESFPLTVTSAQKNPTAFYLCASSGTSGNNEQFFGPGTRLTVL.

Comments on this clone: The CDR3 goes on 3 residues after the read ends, and that part is filled in from the germline J gene. V and J are TRBV7-6 and TRBJ2-7; tentative D call: TRBD2 (6 bases). V lost 5 bases to trimming and J lost 6 bases, with 14 bases between them. The CDR3 runs to 13 residues. The V gene's germline CDR1 is SGHVS and CDR2 FNYEAQ. This CDR3 is CASSTVLGGEQYF. CDR3 DNA, as far as it was read: TGTGCCAGCAGCACCGTACTCGGGGGCGAG.

With respect to this clone: The CDR3 is cut off 3 residues early in the read; its end comes from the germline J gene. The V call is TRBV7-9, the J call TRBJ1-2; maybe TRBD1 (6 bases). CDR3 length: 14 amino acids. The germline gives CDR1 SEHNR, CDR2 FQNEAQ (reference sequence). The DNA read from the CDR3 is TGTGCCAGCAGCTTAGGGGGTACAGGGAACGAC. Its protein is CASSLGGTGND. The CDR3 in its entirety is CASSLGGTGNDYTF.

The CDR3 sequence: CASSFGGGGYGYTF. CDR3 bases read: TGTGCCAGCAGTTTCGGGGGAGGAGGGTATGGC. The chain is built from TRBV27 and TRBJ1-2; possible D gene TRBD1, 5 bases. Read sequence stops 3 residues before the CDR3 end, and the germline J gene provides the missing end. This CDR3 has 14 residues. Trimming left V 3 bases short and J 5 bases short, with 13 bases between. Germline V gives CDR1 MNHEY, CDR2 SMNVEV (reference sequence).

To note about this clone: The observed sequence ends 3 residues before the CDR3 terminus, with the missing tail filled in from the germline J gene. This sequence joins TRBV5-1 and TRBJ1-2; 8 positions match TRBD1. This CDR3 has 15 residues. Germline V CDR1 and CDR2: SGHRS, YFSETQ. J gave up 4 bases and V 0 bases, and 5 bases lay outside the gene matches. This CDR3 is CASSLGQGAGYGYTF. The sequenced CDR3 bases are TGCGCCAGCAGCTTGGGTCAGGGGGCGGGCTATGGC.

A note on this clone: The read finishes 3 residues shy of the CDR3 end, and the germline J gene is used to complete it. The gene calls are TRBV6-2 or TRBV6-3 and TRBJ2-5; 14 positions match TRBD2. This CDR3 is 15 amino acids long. Looked up from germline, CDR1 is MNHEY and CDR2 is SVGEGT. Germline trimming cut 7 bases from V and 2 bases from J; bases unmatched to any gene: 3. CDR3 DNA, as far as it was read: TGTGCCAGCACCAGACTAGCGGGGGGGCAAGAGACC. Its protein product is CASTRLAGGQET. The whole CDR3 is CASTRLAGGQETQYF.

In regard to this clone: The read gets to within 3 residues of the CDR3 end, and the germline J gene fills in the rest. The gene calls are TRBV6-1 and TRBJ1-2, with 7 bases aligning to TRBD1. Germline V gene lookup returns CDR1 MNHNS and CDR2 SASEGT. Losses at the gene ends were 4 bases for V and 7 bases for J; bases not matched to a gene: 9. The CDR3 is 14 residues long. CDR3 loop: CASSGQGAISGYTF. CDR3 bases read: TGTGCCAGCAGTGGACAGGGCGCTATAAGTGGC.

About this clone itself: The read comes to an end 3 residues before the CDR3 does, leaving the germline J gene to fill in the end. The chain couples TRBV7-8 to TRBJ1-3; TRBD1 might be the D (5 bases). The V and J ends lost 4 bases and 4 bases respectively, with 8 bases between them. Germline CDR1 reads SGHVS; CDR2 reads FQNEAQ. The CDR3 is made up of 13 amino acids. The sequenced part of the CDR3 DNA is TGTGCCAGCAGCTCAGGGTGGGGAAACACC. Protein sequence: CASSSGWGNT. The entire CDR3 is CASSSGWGNTIYF. Full variable domain (missing parts from reference TRBV7-8 and TRBJ1-3): GAGVSQSPRYKVAKRGQDVALRCDPISGHVSLFWYQQALGQGPEFLTYFQNEAQLDKSGLPSDRFFAERPEGSVSTLKIQRTQQEDSAVYLCASSSGWGNTIYFGEGSWLTVV.

Details on this clone: The observed sequence ends 3 residues before the CDR3 terminus, with the missing tail filled in from the germline J gene. The rearrangement uses TRBV5-1 and TRBJ1-2; 7 bases match TRBD1. After removal of 10 bases from V and 2 bases from J, the junction contained 11 bases not matched to a gene. The CDR3 totals 14 residues. Germline V gives CDR1 SGHRS, CDR2 YFSETQ. Incomplete CDR3 DNA: TGCGCCGGCACCCTCGACAGGGTAAACTATGGC. Its translation: CAGTLDRVNYG. The CDR3 in full is CAGTLDRVNYGYTF.

As to this clone: The observed sequence ends 3 residues before the CDR3 terminus, with the missing tail filled in from the germline J gene. The V call is TRBV7-7, the J call TRBJ2-1; 12 nucleotides agree with TRBD1. V was clipped by 5 bases and J by 7 bases; unmatched bases: 9. The CDR3 is made up of 16 amino acids. Germline CDR1 and CDR2: SSHAT and FNYEAQ (reference sequence). CDR3 protein: CASSPEGTGGGNEQFF. The part of the CDR3 DNA that was read is TGTGCCAGCAGCCCCGAGGGGACAGGGGGCGGGAATGAG.

About this clone itself: The CDR3 end falls 3 residues outside the read, so it is completed with the germline J gene. This chain connects TRBV5-6 to TRBJ1-1; 8 bases agree with TRBD1. CDR1 is SGHDT and CDR2 is YYEEEE in the germline V gene. Losses at the gene ends were 3 bases for V and 0 bases for J; bases not matched to a gene: 4. The CDR3 sequence is 15 residues long. CDR3 protein: CASSSGTGLNTEAFF. Partial CDR3 DNA: TGTGCCAGCAGCTCAGGGACAGGCCTGAACACTGAA.

A word on this clone: The read ends 3 residues early relative to the CDR3; the germline J gene fills the gap. This rearrangement joins TRBV6-2 or TRBV6-3 to TRBJ1-4, with 8 bases that match TRBD1. The J segment lost 7 bases and the V segment lost 2 bases, leaving 9 bases of the junction unmatched. The germline V gene encodes CDR1 MNHEY and CDR2 SVGEGT. The CDR3 length is 16 residues. The part of the CDR3 DNA that was read is TGTGCCAGCAGTTACCGGATTCGGACAGGGTCTGAAAAA. This translates into CASSYRIRTGSEK. The CDR3 in full is CASSYRIRTGSEKLFF.